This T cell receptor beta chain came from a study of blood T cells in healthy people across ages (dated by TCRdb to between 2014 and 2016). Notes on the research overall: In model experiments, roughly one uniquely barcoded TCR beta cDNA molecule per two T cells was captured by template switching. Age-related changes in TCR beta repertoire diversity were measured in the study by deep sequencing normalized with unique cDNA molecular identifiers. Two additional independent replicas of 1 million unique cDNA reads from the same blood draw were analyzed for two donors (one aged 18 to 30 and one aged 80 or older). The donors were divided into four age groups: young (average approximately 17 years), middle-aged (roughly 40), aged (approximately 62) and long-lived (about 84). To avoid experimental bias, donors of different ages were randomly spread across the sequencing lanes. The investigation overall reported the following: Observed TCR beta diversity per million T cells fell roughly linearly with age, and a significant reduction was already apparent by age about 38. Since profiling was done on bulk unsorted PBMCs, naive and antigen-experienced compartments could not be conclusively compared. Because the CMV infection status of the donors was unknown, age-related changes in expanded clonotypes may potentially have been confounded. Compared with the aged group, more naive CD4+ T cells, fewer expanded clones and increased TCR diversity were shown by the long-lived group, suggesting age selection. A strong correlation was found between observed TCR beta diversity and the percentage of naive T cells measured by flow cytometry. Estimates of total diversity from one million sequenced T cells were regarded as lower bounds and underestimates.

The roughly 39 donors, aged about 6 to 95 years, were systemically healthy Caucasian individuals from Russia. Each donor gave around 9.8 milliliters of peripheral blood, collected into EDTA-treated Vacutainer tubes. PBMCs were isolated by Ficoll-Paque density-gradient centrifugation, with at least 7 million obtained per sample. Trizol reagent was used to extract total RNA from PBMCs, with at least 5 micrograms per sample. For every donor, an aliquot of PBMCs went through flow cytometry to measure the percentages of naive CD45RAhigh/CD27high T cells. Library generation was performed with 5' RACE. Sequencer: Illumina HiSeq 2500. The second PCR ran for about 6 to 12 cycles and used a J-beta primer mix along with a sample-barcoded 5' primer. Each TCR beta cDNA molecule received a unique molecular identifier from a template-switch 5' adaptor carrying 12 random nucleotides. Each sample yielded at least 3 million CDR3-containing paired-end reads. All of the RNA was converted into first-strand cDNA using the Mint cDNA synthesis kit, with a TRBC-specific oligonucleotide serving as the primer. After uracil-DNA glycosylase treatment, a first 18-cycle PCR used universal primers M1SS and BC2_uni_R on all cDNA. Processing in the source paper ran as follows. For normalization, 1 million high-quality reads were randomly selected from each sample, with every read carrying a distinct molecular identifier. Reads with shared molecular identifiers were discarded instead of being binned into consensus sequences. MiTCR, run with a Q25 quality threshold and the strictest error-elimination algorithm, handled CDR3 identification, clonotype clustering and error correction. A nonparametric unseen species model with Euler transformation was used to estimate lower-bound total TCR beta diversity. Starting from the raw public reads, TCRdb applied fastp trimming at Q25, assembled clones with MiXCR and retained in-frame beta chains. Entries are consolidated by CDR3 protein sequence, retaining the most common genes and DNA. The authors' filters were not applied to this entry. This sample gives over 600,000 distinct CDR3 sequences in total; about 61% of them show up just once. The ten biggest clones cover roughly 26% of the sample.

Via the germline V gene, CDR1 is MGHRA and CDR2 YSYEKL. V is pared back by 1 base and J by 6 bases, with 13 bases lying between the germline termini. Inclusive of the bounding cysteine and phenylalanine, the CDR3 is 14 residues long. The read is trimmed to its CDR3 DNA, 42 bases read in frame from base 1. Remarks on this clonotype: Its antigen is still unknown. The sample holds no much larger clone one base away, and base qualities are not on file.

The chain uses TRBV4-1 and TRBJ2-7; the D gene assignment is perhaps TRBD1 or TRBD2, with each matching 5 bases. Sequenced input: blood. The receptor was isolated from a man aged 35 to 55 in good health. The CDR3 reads CASSQVGQRGEQYF. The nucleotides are TGCGCCAGCAGCCAAGTCGGGCAGAGGGGCGAGCAGTACTTC.